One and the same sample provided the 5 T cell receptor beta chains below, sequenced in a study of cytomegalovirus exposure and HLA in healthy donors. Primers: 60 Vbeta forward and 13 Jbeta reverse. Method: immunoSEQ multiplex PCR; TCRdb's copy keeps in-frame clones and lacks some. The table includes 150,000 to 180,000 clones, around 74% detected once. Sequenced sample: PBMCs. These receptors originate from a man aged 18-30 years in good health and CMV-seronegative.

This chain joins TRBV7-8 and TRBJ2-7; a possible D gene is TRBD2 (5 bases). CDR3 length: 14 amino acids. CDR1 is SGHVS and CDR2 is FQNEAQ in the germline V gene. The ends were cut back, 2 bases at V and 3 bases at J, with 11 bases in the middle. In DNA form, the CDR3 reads TGTGCCAGCAGCTTAATGGTAGCGAGCTACGAGCAGTACTTC. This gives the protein CASSLMVASYEQYF.

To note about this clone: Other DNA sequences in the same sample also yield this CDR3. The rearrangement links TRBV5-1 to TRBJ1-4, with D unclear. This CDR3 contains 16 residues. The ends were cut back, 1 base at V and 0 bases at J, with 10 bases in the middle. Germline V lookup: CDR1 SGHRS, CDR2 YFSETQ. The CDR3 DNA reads TGCGCCAGCAGCTTGTCTGTCTTAGCAACTAATGAAAAACTGTTTTTT. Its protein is CASSLSVLATNEKLFF.

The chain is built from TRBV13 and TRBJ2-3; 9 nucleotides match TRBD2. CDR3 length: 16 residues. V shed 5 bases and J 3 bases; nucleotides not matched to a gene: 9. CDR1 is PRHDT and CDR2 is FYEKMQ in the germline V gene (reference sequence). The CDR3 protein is CASSLLSGGLTDTQYF. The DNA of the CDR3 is TGTGCCAGCAGCCTCCTTAGCGGGGGCCTTACAGATACGCAGTATTTT.

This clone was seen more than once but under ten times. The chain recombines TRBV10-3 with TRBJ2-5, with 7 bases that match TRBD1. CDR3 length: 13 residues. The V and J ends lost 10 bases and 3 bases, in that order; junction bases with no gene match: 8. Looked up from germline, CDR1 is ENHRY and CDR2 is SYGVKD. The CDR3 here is CATGRDRKETQYF. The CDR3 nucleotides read TGTGCCACCGGAAGGGACAGAAAAGAGACCCAGTACTTC.

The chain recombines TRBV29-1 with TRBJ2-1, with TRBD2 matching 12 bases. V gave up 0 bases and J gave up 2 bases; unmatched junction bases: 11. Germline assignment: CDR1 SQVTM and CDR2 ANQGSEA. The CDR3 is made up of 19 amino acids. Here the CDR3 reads CSVEEWSRRTSGAYNEQFF. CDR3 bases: TGCAGCGTTGAAGAGTGGTCTCGGCGGACTAGCGGGGCCTACAATGAGCAGTTCTTC.